This T cell receptor beta chain was found in a study of cytomegalovirus exposure and HLA in healthy donors. Whole-study findings and limits: There were approximately 150 TCR beta chains listed as cytomegalovirus-associated. In a later analysis, at a false discovery rate of 0.05, roughly 17,000 TCR beta sequences were associated with HLA alleles. V- and J-gene trimming in TCR beta was tied to a missense DCLRE1C variant by an analysis performed later.

Remarks on this clone: Its matching antigen is unknown.

Use of 60 Vbeta and 13 Jbeta primers characterized the PCR. Sequenced by immunoSEQ multiplex PCR; TCRdb stores in-frame clones only, minus some. The specimen's table records under 130,000 clones. Trimming at V came to 0 bases and at J to 13 bases, leaving 8 bases not matched to a gene. The CDR3 length is 16 residues. CDR1 and CDR2 (germline): SGHRS, YFSETQ. The sample consisted of PBMCs. This receptor was obtained from a man aged 50-59 years in good health and CMV-seronegative. The chain recombines TRBV5-1 with TRBJ2-1; the match to TRBD2 covers 15 bases. The CDR3 here is CASSLDGLAGGPDQFF. CDR3 nucleotide sequence: TGCGCCAGCAGCTTGGACGGACTAGCGGGAGGGCCGGATCAGTTCTTC.